The source of this TCR beta chain is a study of beta chain features in type 1 diabetes. The V end lost 1 base, the J end lost 1 base, and 9 bases lay between the germline ends. Germline CDR1 reads SGHVS; CDR2 reads FNYEAQ. CDR3 size: 15 residues. The investigators reverse transcribed all of the isolated RNA, so they sequenced expressed TCRB transcripts. Sequencing was performed with immunoSEQ multiplex PCR; in TCRdb, only in-frame clones are kept and a portion is missing. Seen here are under 550,000 clones, 9.5% to 12% observed once, and the top ten hold over 0.04%. Sequencing was carried out using naive CD4+ T cells from blood. The TCR was taken from a young woman in good health. The V call is TRBV7-6, the J call TRBJ2-3, with D unresolved. Here the CDR3 DNA reads TGTGCCAGCAGCTTAGGCAACTATCGCACAGATACGCAGTATTTT. Its translation is CASSLGNYRTDTQYF. The entire variable domain, with the rest obtained from reference TRBV7-6 and TRBJ2-3, is as follows: GAGVSQSPRYKVTKRGQDVALRCDPISGHVSLYWYRQALGQGPEFLTYFNYEAQQDKSGLPNDRFSAERPEGSISTLTIQRTEQRDSAMYRCASSLGNYRTDTQYFGPGTRLTVL.